A selection of T cell receptor beta chains follows, all from one sample in a study of CD8+CD57+ T cells in acquired aplastic anemia. Via MiXCR, TCRdb re-called the reads, giving one row per CDR3 protein. The sample has 450,000 to 550,000 distinct CDR3 sequences; 25% to 40% are singletons. Sequences were obtained from sorted CD4+, CD8+, or CD8+CD57+ T cells (not recorded which) from PBMCs. These receptors came from a human donor with aplastic anemia. Each CDR3 is given with its conserved first and last residue. D genes are given only for firm matches. The size entry is marked missing in some rows and otherwise reads once, few, many or a size class.

CDR3	DNA	J	size	D	V
CASSLHESSYNEQFF	TGTGCCAGCAGCCTACACGAGAGCTCCTACAATGAGCAGTTCTTC	TRBJ2-1	-	-	TRBV11-1
CASSFQLVGSSDNSPLHF	TGTGCCAGTAGTTTCCAACTGGTCGGCAGCTCAGATAATTCACCCCTCCACTTT	TRBJ1-6	many	-	TRBV19
CASSPTRTNYGYTF	TGTGCCAGCTCACCAACACGAACTAACTATGGCTACACCTTC	TRBJ1-2	-	-	TRBV25-1
CSARARGNQPQHF	TGCAGTGCTAGAGCGCGGGGTAATCAGCCCCAGCATTTT	TRBJ1-5	few	-	TRBV20-1
CASSQAGEVYGYTF	TGTGCCAGCAGCCAAGCAGGGGAAGTGTATGGCTACACCTTC	TRBJ1-2	-	-	TRBV4-2
CSARDAGASYNEQFF	TGCAGTGCTAGAGACGCGGGAGCCTCCTACAATGAGCAGTTCTTC	TRBJ2-1	-	TRBD2	TRBV20-1
CASSTPGQGYEQYF	TGTGCCAGTAGTACGCCGGGACAGGGCTACGAGCAGTACTTC	TRBJ2-7	-	TRBD1	TRBV19
CSVEGTSGGYEQYF	TGCAGCGTGGAAGGGACTAGCGGCGGCTACGAGCAGTACTTC	TRBJ2-7	many	TRBD2	TRBV29-1
CASSLAKGIYGYTF	TGTGCCAGCAGCTTGGCCAAGGGTATCTATGGCTACACCTTC	TRBJ1-2	-	-	TRBV5-5
CASSSSGENQPQHF	TGTGCCAGTAGCTCTAGCGGGGAAAATCAGCCCCAGCATTTT	TRBJ1-5	many	-	TRBV19
CAISEFSLVGGGPEAFF	TGTGCCATCAGTGAGTTTAGTCTGGTCGGGGGGGGGCCTGAAGCTTTCTTT	TRBJ1-1	-	-	TRBV10-3
CASSPRPGEYEQFF	TGTGCCAGCAGCCCCCGACCTGGGGAATATGAGCAGTTCTTC	TRBJ2-1	few	-	TRBV7-9
CASIWQPESEAFF	TGTGCCAGCATATGGCAGCCAGAGTCTGAAGCTTTCTTT	TRBJ1-1	many	-	TRBV2
CASSSSDSNQPQHF	TGTGCCAGCAGTAGTTCCGATAGCAATCAGCCCCAGCATTTT	TRBJ1-5	many	-	TRBV2
CSVLVRTGNYEQYF	TGCAGCGTCCTCGTTAGGACAGGGAACTACGAGCAGTACTTC	TRBJ2-7	-	TRBD1	TRBV29-1
CAWSVNGFPTDTQYF	TGTGCCTGGAGTGTAAACGGCTTTCCCACAGATACGCAGTATTTT	TRBJ2-3	-	-	TRBV25-1
CASSPGMNQPQHF	TGTGCCAGCTCGCCAGGGATGAATCAGCCCCAGCATTTT	TRBJ1-5	many	-	TRBV18
CASSYSPGAGNYEQYF	TGTGCCAGCAGTTACTCGCCGGGGGCCGGGAACTACGAGCAGTACTTC	TRBJ2-7	-	-	TRBV10-3
CSAWIAGGPSYNEQFF	TGCAGTGCCTGGATAGCGGGGGGGCCCTCCTACAATGAGCAGTTCTTC	TRBJ2-1	-	TRBD2	TRBV20-1
CASSFIPGTRTDGSDGYTF	TGTGCCAGCAGTTTTATTCCCGGTACGCGGACGGACGGGAGTGATGGCTACACCTTC	TRBJ1-2	-	-	TRBV12-3/TRBV12-4
CSVDRTGFATEQYF	TGCAGCGTTGATCGGACAGGTTTCGCTACCGAGCAGTACTTC	TRBJ2-7	many	TRBD1	TRBV29-1
CASSLTHFEGVRGGNTIYF	TGTGCCAGCAGCTTAACCCATTTCGAGGGGGTCCGAGGTGGAAACACCATATATTTT	TRBJ1-3	-	-	TRBV7-3
CASNLNRGVYEKLFF	TGTGCCAGCAATTTAAACAGGGGAGTTTATGAAAAACTGTTTTTT	TRBJ1-4	few	TRBD1	TRBV2
CASSVVGQGSDTQYF	TGTGCCAGCAGCGTAGTCGGACAGGGGTCAGATACGCAGTATTTT	TRBJ2-3	few	TRBD1	TRBV9
CATQRGATLEQYF	TGTGCCACCCAGAGGGGGGCGACTCTCGAGCAGTACTTC	TRBJ2-7	-	-	TRBV15
CATSRGQGALVSWRTEAFF	TGTGCCACCAGCAGGGGACAGGGCGCCCTCGTGTCTTGGAGGACTGAAGCTTTCTTT	TRBJ1-1	-	TRBD1	TRBV15
CASSVTRGDQETQYF	TGTGCCAGCAGCGTCACTAGAGGGGACCAAGAGACCCAGTACTTC	TRBJ2-5	many	-	TRBV2
CASSLEAGGRGGADTQYF	TGTGCCAGCAGCTTAGAGGCTGGGGGGAGGGGAGGCGCAGATACGCAGTATTTT	TRBJ2-3	-	TRBD2	TRBV13
CSARTSGTAENYGYTF	TGCAGTGCTAGAACCTCCGGGACAGCCGAGAACTATGGCTACACCTTC	TRBJ1-2	many	TRBD1	TRBV20-1
CASNSGTSGPSSYEQYF	TGTGCCAGTAACTCCGGGACTAGCGGGCCGAGCTCCTACGAGCAGTACTTC	TRBJ2-7	-	TRBD2	TRBV10-3
CASSLGDRGSEEQYF	TGTGCCAGCAGCCTTGGGGACAGGGGATCTGAGGAGCAGTACTTC	TRBJ2-7	-	TRBD1	TRBV7-2
CASSFGSGANVLTF	TGTGCCAGCAGCTTTGGCTCTGGGGCCAACGTCCTGACTTTC	TRBJ2-6	many	-	TRBV7-3
CSALPSGGDTDTQYF	TGCAGTGCGCTTCCCAGCGGAGGGGACACAGATACGCAGTATTTT	TRBJ2-3	-	-	TRBV20-1
CASSTHGQGWGYTF	TGTGCCAGCAGCACCCACGGACAGGGCTGGGGCTACACCTTC	TRBJ1-2	-	TRBD1	TRBV7-2
CASSITSGSYEQYF	TGTGCCAGTAGTATCACGAGCGGGAGTTACGAGCAGTACTTC	TRBJ2-7	many	TRBD2	TRBV19
CASRPISMRKDYGYTF	TGTGCCAGCCGGCCGATAAGTATGAGGAAGGACTATGGCTACACCTTC	TRBJ1-2	many	-	TRBV19
CSARAAGVIYGYTF	TGCAGTGCTAGAGCGGCAGGGGTGATTTATGGCTACACCTTC	TRBJ1-2	few	-	TRBV20-1
CASSAGLNGELFF	TGTGCCAGCAGCGCTGGACTGAACGGGGAGCTGTTTTTT	TRBJ2-2	many	-	TRBV7-3
CSARSMANEQFF	TGCAGTGCTAGATCTATGGCCAATGAGCAGTTCTTC	TRBJ2-1	-	-	TRBV20-1
CASSEAPRGNQPQHF	TGTGCCAGCAGTGAAGCGCCCAGGGGGAATCAGCCCCAGCATTTT	TRBJ1-5	-	TRBD1	TRBV2
CASSYPTNGYTF	TGTGCCAGCAGTTACCCGACGAATGGCTACACCTTC	TRBJ1-2	-	-	TRBV10-3
CSARVQSSNQPQHF	TGCAGTGCTAGAGTCCAGAGTAGCAATCAGCCCCAGCATTTT	TRBJ1-5	many	-	TRBV20-1
CATSDRGETDTQYF	TGTGCCACCAGTGATCGGGGGGAGACAGATACGCAGTATTTT	TRBJ2-3	-	TRBD2	TRBV24-1
CSAEDRNYGYTF	TGCAGTGCGGAGGACAGGAACTATGGCTACACCTTC	TRBJ1-2	many	TRBD1	TRBV20-1
CSARVLRDLEGLYEQYF	TGCAGTGCTAGAGTATTGAGAGATTTGGAGGGGCTATACGAGCAGTACTTC	TRBJ2-7	few	-	TRBV20-1
CASSQASSGSYEQYF	TGTGCCAGCAGCCAAGCATCTAGCGGCTCCTACGAGCAGTACTTC	TRBJ2-7	many	TRBD2	TRBV14
CASSNPGTGIGYTF	TGTGCCAGCAGTAACCCCGGGACAGGGATTGGCTACACCTTC	TRBJ1-2	-	TRBD1	TRBV28
CSARPGTPESNEQFF	TGCAGTGCTAGGCCCGGGACTCCAGAGAGCAATGAGCAGTTCTTC	TRBJ2-1	-	-	TRBV20-1
CASSIPLPSGGPETQYF	TGTGCCAGTAGTATCCCCCTTCCTAGCGGGGGTCCAGAGACCCAGTACTTC	TRBJ2-5	many	TRBD2	TRBV19
CASTGRGSYEQYF	TGTGCCAGTACAGGGCGGGGGTCCTACGAGCAGTACTTC	TRBJ2-7	-	TRBD2	TRBV19
CASSDFSYNSPLHF	TGTGCCAGCAGCGACTTTTCCTATAATTCACCCCTCCACTTT	TRBJ1-6	many	-	TRBV7-2
CASSVDPSGGVINEQFF	TGTGCCAGCAGCGTAGATCCTAGCGGGGGGGTTATCAATGAGCAGTTCTTC	TRBJ2-1	few	TRBD2	TRBV9
CATSDPSPNTGELFF	TGTGCCACCAGTGATCCGAGCCCGAACACCGGGGAGCTGTTTTTT	TRBJ2-2	-	-	TRBV24-1
CASSQEGSDRQPQHF	TGCGCCAGCAGCCAAGAGGGTTCGGATCGTCAGCCCCAGCATTTT	TRBJ1-5	few	-	TRBV4-3
CASSYSGGVTYEQYF	TGTGCCAGCAGTTACTCGGGAGGGGTTACCTACGAGCAGTACTTC	TRBJ2-7	-	TRBD2	TRBV6-5
CASSLSQGDGYTF	TGTGCCAGTAGTCTCAGCCAGGGTGATGGCTACACCTTC	TRBJ1-2	-	-	TRBV4-1
CASSGRGPDTQYF	TGTGCCAGCAGTGGGAGGGGACCAGATACGCAGTATTTT	TRBJ2-3	few	-	TRBV2